This note documents a single T cell receptor (beta chain) sequence. The antigen is unknown. Germline V gene sequence: CDR1 KGHSH, CDR2 LQKENI. Losses at the gene ends were 6 bases for V and 6 bases for J; bases not matched to a gene: 13. The CDR3 is 15 amino acids. This entry is derived from a study of T cell responses to AZD1222 COVID-19 vaccine. Study conclusions and caveats: Mapped onto spike, vaccine-associated CD4 TCRs spanned it and were dominant at 160-218 and 743-854. Donors were mostly white British, more females; clonal diversity possibly underestimated.

Generated by immunoSEQ multiplex PCR, the TCRdb table keeps only in-frame clones and is missing some. The sample records 150,000 to 200,000 clones, around 93% being singletons. The sequencing here drew on peripheral blood, taken on day 0 of AZD1222 vaccination. This chain uses TRBV18 with TRBJ2-7; 8 bases are shared with TRBD1. The sequence derives from an adult in good health. CDR3 nucleotides: TGTGCCAGCTCCCTTTGGACAGGGACATCGAGCGAGCAGTACTTC. This encodes CASSLWTGTSSEQYF.